The TCR beta chain described here comes from a study of naive and memory T cell subsets (dated by TCRdb to about 2017). Concerning the study at large: The study applied an open-source, UMI-based TCR alpha and beta sequencing pipeline to sorted naive and memory peripheral blood T cell subsets. IgG serology results and the functional CMV T cell responses were in complete agreement. RNA was DNase-treated and reverse transcribed with TCR constant-region primers, mostly using SuperScript III.

Study-level results and caveats: RNA-based TCR counts may be affected by expression changes linked to T cell activation and differentiation. The abundance of TCRs followed a power law with an exponent that differed between naive and memory subsets yet stayed consistent across the three individuals. A few larger clonotypes were found in naive repertoires, especially CD8, and these larger clonotypes were possibly memory cells re-expressing CD45RA. Following error correction, more than 95% of naive TCR sequences occurred only once, which made naive abundance distributions much steeper than those of memory subsets. Gini index rose and Shannon and inverse Simpson diversity fell from naive through CM, EM and EMRA in both CD4 and CD8 cells. The repertoire findings for the naive and memory subsets could not be validated against a ground truth, as none was available. A clonotype was defined as a single alpha or beta chain sequence rather than as a paired alpha/beta receptor.

From the second PCR step on, the TCR alpha and beta chain libraries were amplified in separate reactions. Donor CMV status was determined by IFNgamma production from CD4+ T cells after overnight stimulation of fresh PBMCs with CMV viral lysate. Miltenyi beads were used first to positively select CD4 T cells, and CD8 T cells were then positively selected from the CD4-negative fraction. Cells stained for CD3, CD4, CD8, CD45RA, CD27 and a live/dead dye were sorted on a BD Aria II into four subsets by CD45RA and CD27. Blood was obtained from a few healthy volunteers, and the blood from each volunteer was fractionated into CD4 and CD8 T cells and subsequently into four differentiation subsets. About 110 ml of peripheral blood was collected from each donor, and PBMC were isolated from the blood using Ficoll-Paque PLUS density-gradient centrifugation. Sorted cells were lysed in RLT buffer, and RNA was extracted with a Qiagen RNeasy kit and stored at -80°C.

Preparation of the library involved UMI-ligation and nested PCR. An equimolar mix of two oligonucleotides covering both TRBC1 and TRBC2 was used as the beta constant-region primer. Four rounds of PCR, combining the SP2 primer with nested alpha and beta constant-region primers, were used to amplify the ligated cDNA. T4 RNA ligase 1 ligated a single-stranded oligonucleotide carrying the SP2 primer and a 12-nucleotide UMI to the cDNA 3' end. Incubation of the ligation reaction was carried out at 16 degrees C for about 19-24 hours. PCR2 was typically performed as a SYBR Green qPCR and was stopped at a predetermined threshold so that over-amplification was prevented. Every purification after the first one was done using Agencourt AMPure XP magnetic beads. Library amounts were measured by Qubit and library quality was assessed on a TapeStation, where the main peak was expected at around 650 bp. Pooled libraries were sequenced on an Illumina MiSeq using v2 2x251 paired-end kits, and typically 1-2 million reads were obtained per sample. Each sample library was pooled at around 4.1 nM, and roughly 4.5-8% PhiX was included to improve cluster recognition. Per the source publication's procedure: Decombinator assigned V and J genes to Demultiplexor-processed FASTQ reads by tag matching, allowing a single base-pair mismatch. UMIs were used by Collapsinator to correct both sequencing errors and frequency errors arising from PCR heterogeneity. TCRs were translated and CDR3s were extracted from the conserved cysteine to the FGXG phenylalanine by CDR3Translator, with non-productive sequences being flagged. Gini, Shannon entropy and inverse Simpson indices were calculated on repertoires that had been subsampled to equal numbers of UMI-defined TCRs. Within the linear range, a power law was fitted by maximum likelihood to the distributions of clonotype abundance. Similar UMI counts, unique TCR numbers and clonal distributions were obtained with the pipeline and with MIGEC on one naive CD8 sample. In one analysis, naive TCRs also found in any memory subset of the same donor were removed from the naive repertoire. The repertoires were searched for 6,000 to 9,500 CMV-associated CDR3 sequences that had been compiled from VDJdb and a published dataset. TCRdb ran its own pipeline on the public reads, namely fastp trimming at Q25 and MiXCR clone calling, and kept in-frame beta chains. For every CDR3 protein sequence, its rows merge into one entry that carries the most common genes and DNA. The V and J calls here are based on TCRdb, not the publication. Present in this sample are about 90,000 distinct CDR3 sequences, around 11% of which were seen just once. The biggest ten clones account for about 0.14% of the sample.

Comments on this clonotype: The antigen it recognizes is unknown. No much larger clone is present one base from it, and per-base qualities are unavailable.

The CDR3, cysteine through phenylalanine, is 15 amino acids long. Only the CDR3 region is kept as DNA, spanning 45 bases read in frame from base 1. The germline V gene specifies SGHTA as CDR1 and FQGNSA as CDR2. Trimming accounts for 5 bases at V and 2 bases at J, while the number of junction bases matched to no gene is 9. Source material: naive CD4+ T cells from blood. The sample's cell subset or site label is to be understood as: naive T cells, CD45RA high CD27+. The chain couples TRBV7-2 to TRBJ2-7; TRBD1 agrees with 7 junctional bases. This clonotype was obtained from a human donor in good health. CDR3 reads: CASSATGTEAYEQYF. The DNA is as follows: TGTGCCAGCAGCGCAACCGGGACAGAAGCCTACGAGCAGTACTTC.